The next 27 T cell receptor beta chains were all read from a single sample in a study of Graves' ophthalmopathy and Graves' hyperthyroidism. Amplification of TCR beta CDR3 regions used RNA transcripts. Second-round multiplex PCR came after first-round RT-PCR with HTBI primers. TCRdb reanalysed the multiplex PCR reads using MiXCR and keeps one entry per CDR3 protein. The table includes around 1.1 million distinct CDR3 sequences, 36% detected once. Sequences were obtained from peripheral blood or thyroid tissue (not recorded which). The origin of the receptors is an adult man with Graves' hyperthyroidism.

This clonotype was seen more than once but under ten times. This chain joins TRBV20-1 and TRBJ2-7, with D unclear. The germline V gene encodes CDR1 DFQATT and CDR2 SNEGSKA (reference sequence). Deletions cut 3 bases from V and 0 bases from J, with 12 bases between. The CDR3 sequence is 14 residues long. In DNA, the CDR3 is TGCAGTGCTAGCCCCCGGCTGATCTCCTACGAGCAGTACTTC. Translated, it gives CSASPRLISYEQYF.

The chain combines TRBV29-1 with TRBJ1-2; tentative D call: TRBD1 (5 bases). The germline gives CDR1 SQVTM, CDR2 ANQGSEA. V was trimmed by 4 bases and J by 4 bases, leaving 10 bases between them. This CDR3 comprises 12 residues. The CDR3 DNA reads as TGCAGCGTTGGCGACAGACCCTATGGCTACACCTTC. As protein: CSVGDRPYGYTF.

This clonotype was found many times. The chain joins TRBV7-2 to TRBJ1-5; the match to TRBD1 covers 7 bases. Trimming removed 1 base from V and 6 bases from J; junction bases left unmatched: 3. The germline V gene encodes CDR1 SGHTA and CDR2 FQGNSA. This CDR3 is 14 amino acids long. The CDR3 nucleotides are TGTGCCAGCAGCTTAGGGGCAGGGGGTCAGCCCCAGCATTTT. Its protein product is CASSLGAGGQPQHF.

Ten or more counts support this clonotype. The V gene is TRBV7-2, the J gene TRBJ2-7; a possible D gene is TRBD2 (6 bases). CDR1 is SGHTA, CDR2 FQGNSA, per germline. The CDR3 contains 15 residues. V gave up 2 bases and J gave up 5 bases, with 16 bases separating them. The CDR3 DNA is TGTGCCAGCAGCTTATCCGGGACTGTCGGCCACGAGCAGTACTTC. Amino acid sequence: CASSLSGTVGHEQYF.

The V and J genes are TRBV7-9 and TRBJ2-7; D may correspond to TRBD1 or TRBD2 (5 bases each). The V end was cut by 8 bases, the J end by 0 bases, with 17 bases between. The CDR3 sequence is 15 residues long. In germline, CDR1 is SEHNR, CDR2 FQNEAQ (reference sequence). As DNA, the CDR3 is TGTGCCAGCGGACGAGGGGACCTTAGCTCCTACGAGCAGTACTTC. Amino acids: CASGRGDLSSYEQYF. The full variable domain, rest sourced from reference TRBV7-9 and TRBJ2-7, is DTGVSQNPRHKITKRGQNVTFRCDPISEHNRLYWYRQTLGQGPEFLTYFQNEAQLEKSRLLSDRFSAERPKGSFSTLEIQRTEQGDSAMYLCASGRGDLSSYEQYFGPGTRLTVT.

This clonotype was detected ten times or more. The chain is built from TRBV5-4 and TRBJ2-5, with D perhaps assigned TRBD1 or TRBD2 (5 bases each). The germline gives CDR1 SGHNT, CDR2 YYREEE (reference sequence). Trimming cost V 0 bases and J 3 bases, with 9 bases left between them. The CDR3 is made up of 14 amino acids. The CDR3 DNA reads as TGTGCCAGCAGCTTGGCCATGGGGGAAGAGACCCAGTACTTC. Protein: CASSLAMGEETQYF.

The CDR3 is CASKDSGRETQYF. CDR3 bases: TGTGCCAGCAAGGACTCCGGGCGGGAGACCCAGTACTTC. The chain has TRBV2 and TRBJ2-5, with a possible D match to TRBD2 (5 bases). The CDR3 consists of 13 residues. Per germline, CDR1 SNHLY and CDR2 FYNNEI. The ends were cut back, 7 bases at V and 5 bases at J, with 14 bases in the middle.

About this clonotype itself: Just one base apart from a much larger clone, this may be a read error. The chain carries TRBV19 and TRBJ1-1; D not resolved. This CDR3 comprises 14 residues. Looked up from germline, CDR1 is LNHDA and CDR2 is SQIVND (reference sequence). CDR3 sequence (DNA): TGTGCCAGTAGTATAGATCCCAGATCCACTGAAACTTTCTTT. Amino acid sequence: CASSIDPRSTETFF.

The genes are TRBV4-3 and TRBJ1-1; a possible D gene is TRBD1 (6 bases). This CDR3 spans 15 amino acids. V dropped 6 bases and J dropped 1 base, with 15 bases sitting between them. Germline CDR1 is LGHNA and CDR2 is YSLEER. The CDR3 here is CASRLGAVSNTEAFF. CDR3 bases: TGCGCCAGCAGACTGGGGGCGGTCTCGAACACTGAAGCTTTCTTT.

There are many counts of this clonotype. Because it lacks the conserved phenylalanine or tryptophan at the end, this CDR3 is likely a read error. The limits of the CDR3 on the DNA are not certain, so only TCRdb's listed CDR3 is given. The V call is TRBV7-8, the J call TRBJ2-7; TRBD2 is the table's D call, not checked against the DNA. CDR1 and CDR2 (germline): SGHVS, FQNEAQ. From its first to its last residue, the CDR3 has 11 amino acids. CDR3 protein: CASSQIAGVPL.

This clonotype showed up just a few times. The chain uses TRBV20-1 and TRBJ1-2, with D maybe TRBD1 (5 bases). The germline V and J ends were trimmed by 4 bases and 5 bases, with 20 bases remaining between them. The germline gives CDR1 DFQATT, CDR2 SNEGSKA (reference sequence). This CDR3 is built from 15 residues. CDR3 loop: CSATDAGLNPYGYTF. The DNA of the CDR3 is TGCAGTGCTACCGATGCGGGGCTTAACCCATATGGCTACACCTTC.

J is TRBJ1-1 and V is TRBV25-1; D may be TRBD1 (6 bases). CDR1 is MGHDK and CDR2 is SYGVNS in the germline V gene. Deletions cut 6 bases from V and 1 base from J, with 18 bases between. The CDR3 extends over 16 amino acids. This CDR3 is CASSVEGVNPNTEAFF. The CDR3 nucleotides read TGTGCCAGCAGCGTTGAGGGGGTCAACCCGAACACTGAAGCTTTCTTT.

This chain uses TRBV29-1 with TRBJ2-3; D is unclear. The CDR3 sequence is 12 residues long. V lost 1 base to trimming and J lost 1 base, with 3 bases between them. Germline CDR1 SQVTM, CDR2 ANQGSEA. CDR3 amino acids: CSVEVGTDTQYF. For the CDR3, the DNA is TGCAGCGTTGAAGTGGGCACAGATACGCAGTATTTT.

V gene TRBV19 combines with J gene TRBJ1-2, with no clear D. Trimming removed 7 bases at V and 8 bases at J, with 23 bases between. The CDR3 totals 15 residues. CDR1 is LNHDA and CDR2 is SQIVND in the germline V gene (reference sequence). CDR3 residues: CASNTPSGLNGGYTF. The CDR3 region has the DNA TGTGCCAGTAATACCCCTTCGGGATTAAATGGCGGCTACACCTTC.

This clonotype was recorded many times. The chain employs TRBV7-9 and TRBJ2-7, with D uncertain. Germline loops: CDR1 SEHNR, CDR2 FQNEAQ (reference sequence). V was clipped by 6 bases and J by 2 bases, with 8 bases between them. This CDR3 contains 12 residues. CDR3 DNA: TGTGCCAGCAGTTTCACAGCCTACGAGCAGTACTTC. This sequence encodes CASSFTAYEQYF.

This clonotype was counted many times. The V call is TRBV14, the J call TRBJ1-2; D remains ambiguous. This CDR3 is 13 amino acids long. Germline CDR1 and CDR2: SGHDN and FVKESK. The V end was cut by 2 bases, the J end by 0 bases, with 4 bases between. The chain's CDR3 is CASSQSPNYGYTF. The CDR3 bases are TGTGCCAGCAGCCAATCACCTAACTATGGCTACACCTTC.

Many counts were recorded for this clonotype. The chain couples TRBV11-2 to TRBJ1-5; maybe TRBD1 (5 bases). Between the trimmed V and J ends, which lost 5 bases and 7 bases, there was a span of 18 bases. This CDR3 contains 15 residues. The germline CDR1 and CDR2 sequences are SGHAT and FQNNGV. This CDR3 reads CASSQGLGVSQPQHF. CDR3 DNA: TGTGCCAGCAGCCAGGGTTTGGGGGTGAGCCAGCCCCAGCATTTT.

This clonotype has a count of ten or more. One junction end disagrees with the germline gene, perhaps due to a read error. The chain employs TRBV29-1 and TRBJ1-1; D remains ambiguous. Germline loops: CDR1 SQVTM, CDR2 ANQGSEA. CDR3 length: 14 residues. CDR3 in amino acids: CSVQLDPLNTEAFF. The CDR3, as DNA: TGCAGCGTTCAATTAGACCCTCTGAATACTGAAGCTTTCTTT.

Ten or more counts support this clonotype. V and J are TRBV7-2 and TRBJ2-7; tentatively, D is TRBD1 (5 bases). Per the germline V gene, CDR1 is SGHTA and CDR2 is FQGNSA. The CDR3 extends over 14 amino acids. With 0 bases removed from V and 4 bases from J, the gap between germline ends came to 10 bases. The CDR3 DNA reads TGTGCCAGCAGCTTAGCGCAGGGCCAATACGAGCAGTACTTC. Translated: CASSLAQGQYEQYF.

This clonotype was counted only a few times. In DNA form, the CDR3 reads TGCGCCAGCAGCTTGGCCCACAGCAGGGGACCAGGAAACACCATATATTTT. It specifies CASSLAHSRGPGNTIYF. The V gene is TRBV5-1, the J gene TRBJ1-3, with D possibly TRBD1 on 6 matching bases. The CDR3 contains 17 residues. CDR1 is SGHRS and CDR2 is YFSETQ in the germline V gene. V was shortened by 0 bases and J by 4 bases, with 17 bases between the two germline ends.

V is TRBV29-1 and J is TRBJ1-2; D gene unclear. Per germline, CDR1 SQVTM and CDR2 ANQGSEA. Trimming shortened V by 4 bases and J by 10 bases, and 19 bases separated the two germline ends. The CDR3 has 13 amino acids. CDR3 in DNA: TGCAGCGTTGTTAACCCCAGGACCGATGCCTACACCTTC. This codes for CSVVNPRTDAYTF.

This clonotype was observed a few times. This chain connects TRBV9 to TRBJ2-2; 7 bases map to TRBD1. V gave up 0 bases and J gave up 1 base; unmatched junction bases: 6. The germline gives CDR1 SGDLS, CDR2 YYNGEE. This CDR3 spans 17 amino acids. CDR3 in amino acids: CASSVERDRVNTGELFF. The CDR3 region has the DNA TGTGCCAGCAGCGTAGAAAGGGACAGAGTGAACACCGGGGAGCTGTTTTTT.

The V gene is TRBV20-1, the J gene TRBJ2-7, with 7 bases matching TRBD1. This CDR3 region has 12 residues. V lost 3 bases to trimming and J lost 9 bases; unmatched junction nucleotides: 8. Germline-derived CDR1 and CDR2 are DFQATT and SNEGSKA (reference sequence). CDR3 coding DNA: TGCAGTGCTAGTGGCCAGGGGGATGCGCAGTACTTC. It specifies CSASGQGDAQYF.

The table lists this clonotype with many counts. The V and J genes are TRBV7-8 and TRBJ2-7; no reliable D call. V lost 5 bases and J lost 3, with 11 bases in between. The CDR3 runs 13 residues. Germline CDR1 is SGHVS and CDR2 is FQNEAQ. The CDR3 reads CASSLELRYEQYF. CDR3 sequence (DNA): TGTGCCAGCAGCCTCGAACTCCGCTACGAGCAGTACTTC.

The chain uses TRBV20-1 and TRBJ1-6; tentative D call: TRBD1 (5 bases). Germline values: CDR1 DFQATT, CDR2 SNEGSKA (reference sequence). V lost 7 bases and J lost 10, with 14 bases in between. This CDR3 has 12 residues. The CDR3 nucleotides read TGCAGTGTTGAGACGGGGGGATCACCCCTCCACTTT. Encoded protein: CSVETGGSPLHF.

Of note for this clonotype: This clone may be a read error of a much larger clone one base away. V is TRBV7-9 and J is TRBJ1-2, with D possibly TRBD1 on 5 matching bases. CDR1 and CDR2 from the germline V gene are SEHNR and FQNEAQ (reference sequence). The CDR3 is 15 residues long. The CDR3 region is CAGSRDGVSNYGYTF. The DNA for the CDR3 is TGTGCCGGCAGCAGGGACGGGGTATCTAACTATGGCTACACCTTC.

The chain joins TRBV5-5 to TRBJ2-7; D tentatively fits TRBD1 or TRBD2 (5 bases each). From germline, CDR1 is SGHKS and CDR2 YYEKEE (reference sequence). The CDR3 is 15 residues long. Deletions cut 4 bases from V and 0 bases from J, with 14 bases between. The CDR3 spells CASSQGRVSSYEQYF. CDR3 nucleotides: TGTGCCAGCAGCCAGGGACGGGTAAGCTCCTACGAGCAGTACTTC. The variable domain in full, with the rest retrieved from reference TRBV5-5 and TRBJ2-7, is DAGVTQSPTHLIKTRGQQVTLRCSPISGHKSVSWYQQVLGQGPQFIFQYYEKEERGRGNFPDRFSARQFPNYSSELNVNALLLGDSALYLCASSQGRVSSYEQYFGPGTRLTVT.